In its sample, the clone carrying this T cell receptor beta chain was seen once. Its antigen remains unidentified. In germline, CDR1 is MGHRA, CDR2 YSYEKL. Germline trimming cut 5 bases from V and 5 bases from J; bases unmatched to any gene: 8. The CDR3 has 17 residues. Findings and caveats of the study: Greatest tumor Treg TCR overlap was with tumor naive CD4+ cells. Tumor memory CD4+ T cell TCR gene usage clustered with blood and lymph node memory CD4+ cells and lymph node naive CD4+ cells.

Memory CD4+ cells were defined as CD4+CD45RO+CD25-. Constant-region reverse primers amplified full-length variable regions, followed by semi-nested Nested Universal Primer A PCR. Using its own MiXCR run on the 5' RACE reads, TCRdb lists one record per CDR3 protein. This sample has about 41,000 distinct CDR3 sequences, with just under 30% found just once. The chain is built from TRBV4-1 and TRBJ2-1, with TRBD2 matching 14 bases. Sequences were obtained from memory CD4+ T cells sorted from a lymph node. Subset specified: memory CD4+ T cells, CD4+CD45RO+CD25-. The source of this sequence is a female donor with breast cancer. CDR3 loop: CASSARTSGGLDNEQFF. The CDR3 DNA is TGCGCCAGCAGCGCCCGGACTAGCGGGGGGTTAGACAATGAGCAGTTCTTC.